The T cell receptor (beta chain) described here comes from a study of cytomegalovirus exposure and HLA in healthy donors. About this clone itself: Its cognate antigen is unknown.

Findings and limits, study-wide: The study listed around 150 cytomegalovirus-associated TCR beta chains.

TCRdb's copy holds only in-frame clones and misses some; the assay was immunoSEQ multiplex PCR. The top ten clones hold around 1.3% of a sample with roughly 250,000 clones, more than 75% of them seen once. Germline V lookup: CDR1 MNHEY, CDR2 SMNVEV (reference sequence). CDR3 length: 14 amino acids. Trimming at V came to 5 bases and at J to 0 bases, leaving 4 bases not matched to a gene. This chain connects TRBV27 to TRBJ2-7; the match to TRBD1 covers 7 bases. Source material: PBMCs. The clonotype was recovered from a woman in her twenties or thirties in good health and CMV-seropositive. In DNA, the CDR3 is TGTGCCAGCAGTCTGGGGACAGCCTCCTACGAGCAGTACTTC. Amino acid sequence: CASSLGTASYEQYF.